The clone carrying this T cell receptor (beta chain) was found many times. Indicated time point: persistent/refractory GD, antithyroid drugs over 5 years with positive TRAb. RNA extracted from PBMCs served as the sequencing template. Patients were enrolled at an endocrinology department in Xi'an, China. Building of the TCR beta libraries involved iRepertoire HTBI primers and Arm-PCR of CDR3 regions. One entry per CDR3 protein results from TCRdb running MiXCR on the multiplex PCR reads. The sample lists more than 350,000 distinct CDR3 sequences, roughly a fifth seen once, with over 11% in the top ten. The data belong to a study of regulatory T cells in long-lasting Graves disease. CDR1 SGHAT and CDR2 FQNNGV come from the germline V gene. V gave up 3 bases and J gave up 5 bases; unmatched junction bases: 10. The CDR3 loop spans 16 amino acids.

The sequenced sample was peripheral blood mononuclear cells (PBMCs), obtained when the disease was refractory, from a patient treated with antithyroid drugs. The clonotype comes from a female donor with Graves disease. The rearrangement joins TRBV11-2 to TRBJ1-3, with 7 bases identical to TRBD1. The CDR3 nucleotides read TGTGCCAGCAGCTTGATTTCACAGGGGACTCGAAACACCATATATTTT. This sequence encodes CASSLISQGTRNTIYF.